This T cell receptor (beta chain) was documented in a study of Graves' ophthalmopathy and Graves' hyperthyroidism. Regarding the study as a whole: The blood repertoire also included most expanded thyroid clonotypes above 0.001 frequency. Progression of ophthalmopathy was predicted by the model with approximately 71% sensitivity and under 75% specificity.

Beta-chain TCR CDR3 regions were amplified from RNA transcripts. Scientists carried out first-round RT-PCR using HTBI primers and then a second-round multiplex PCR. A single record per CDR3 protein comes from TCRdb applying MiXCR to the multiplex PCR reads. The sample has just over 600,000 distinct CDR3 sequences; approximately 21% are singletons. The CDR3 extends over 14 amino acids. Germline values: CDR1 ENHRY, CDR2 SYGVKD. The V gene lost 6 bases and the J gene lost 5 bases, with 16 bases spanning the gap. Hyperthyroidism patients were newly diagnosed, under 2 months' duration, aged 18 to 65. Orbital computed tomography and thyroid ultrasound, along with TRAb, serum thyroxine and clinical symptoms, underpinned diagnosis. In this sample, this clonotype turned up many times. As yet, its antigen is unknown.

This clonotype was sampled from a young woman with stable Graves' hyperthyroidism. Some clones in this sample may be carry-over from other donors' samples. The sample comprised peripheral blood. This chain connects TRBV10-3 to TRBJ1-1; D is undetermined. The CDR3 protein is CAIRASGRETEAFF. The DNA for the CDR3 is TGTGCCATCAGAGCCTCGGGGAGGGAGACTGAAGCTTTCTTT.